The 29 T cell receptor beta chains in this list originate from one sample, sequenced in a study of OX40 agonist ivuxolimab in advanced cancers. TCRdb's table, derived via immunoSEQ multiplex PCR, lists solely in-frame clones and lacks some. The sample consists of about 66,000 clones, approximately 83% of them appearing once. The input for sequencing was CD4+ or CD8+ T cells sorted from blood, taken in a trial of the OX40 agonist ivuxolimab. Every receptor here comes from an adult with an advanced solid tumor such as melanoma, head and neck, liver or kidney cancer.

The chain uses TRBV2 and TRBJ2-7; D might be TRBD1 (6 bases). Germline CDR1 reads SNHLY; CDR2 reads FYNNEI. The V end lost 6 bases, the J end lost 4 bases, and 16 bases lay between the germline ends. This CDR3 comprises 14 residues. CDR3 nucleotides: TGTGCCAGCAGGGAGACAGGTACTATTTACGAGCAGTACTTC. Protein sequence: CASRETGTIYEQYF. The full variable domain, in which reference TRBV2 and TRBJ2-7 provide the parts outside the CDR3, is EPEVTQTPSHQVTQMGQEVILRCVPISNHLYFYWYRQILGQKVEFLVSFYNNEISEKSEIFDDQFSVERPDGSNFTLKIRSTKLEDSAMYFCASRETGTIYEQYFGPGTRLTVT.

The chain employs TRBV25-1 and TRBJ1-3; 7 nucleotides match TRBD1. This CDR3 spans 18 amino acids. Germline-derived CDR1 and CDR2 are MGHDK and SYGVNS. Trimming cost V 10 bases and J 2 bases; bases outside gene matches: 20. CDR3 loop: CATSAWGGGADPGNTIYF. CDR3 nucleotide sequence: TGTGCCACCAGCGCTTGGGGAGGGGGCGCCGACCCTGGAAACACCATATATTTT.

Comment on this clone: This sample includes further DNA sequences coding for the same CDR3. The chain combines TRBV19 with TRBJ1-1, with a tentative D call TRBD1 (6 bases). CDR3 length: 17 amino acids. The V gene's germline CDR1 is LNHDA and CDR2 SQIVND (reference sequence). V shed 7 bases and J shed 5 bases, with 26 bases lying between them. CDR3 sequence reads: CASIPLSGVAMGTEAFF. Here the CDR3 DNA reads TGTGCCAGTATCCCCCTCTCAGGGGTGGCCATGGGTACTGAAGCTTTCTTT.

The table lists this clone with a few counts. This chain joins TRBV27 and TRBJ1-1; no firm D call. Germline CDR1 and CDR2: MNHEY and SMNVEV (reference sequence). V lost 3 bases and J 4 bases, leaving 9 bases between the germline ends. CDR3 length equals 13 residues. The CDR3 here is CASSFLRGTEAFF. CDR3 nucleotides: TGTGCCAGCAGTTTCCTACGGGGCACTGAAGCTTTCTTT.

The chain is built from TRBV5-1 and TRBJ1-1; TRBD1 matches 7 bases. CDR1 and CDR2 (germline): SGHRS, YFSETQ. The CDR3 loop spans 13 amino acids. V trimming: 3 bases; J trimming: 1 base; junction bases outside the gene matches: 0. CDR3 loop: CASSWDRNTEAFF. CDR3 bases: TGCGCCAGCAGCTGGGACAGGAACACTGAAGCTTTCTTT.

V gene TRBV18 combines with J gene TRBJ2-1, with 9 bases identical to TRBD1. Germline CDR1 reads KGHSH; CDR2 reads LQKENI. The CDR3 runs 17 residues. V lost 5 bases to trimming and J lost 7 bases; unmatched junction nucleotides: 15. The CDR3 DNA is TGTGCCAGCTCATCTTCGCTCCGGGACAGGGAGGGGAATGAGCAGTTCTTC. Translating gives CASSSSLRDREGNEQFF.

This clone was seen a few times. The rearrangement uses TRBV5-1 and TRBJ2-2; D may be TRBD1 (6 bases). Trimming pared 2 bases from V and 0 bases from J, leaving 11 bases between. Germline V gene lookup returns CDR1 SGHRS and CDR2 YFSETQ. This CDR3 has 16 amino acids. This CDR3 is CASSFYGTPNTGELFF. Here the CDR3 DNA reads TGCGCCAGCAGCTTTTATGGGACACCGAACACCGGGGAGCTGTTTTTT.

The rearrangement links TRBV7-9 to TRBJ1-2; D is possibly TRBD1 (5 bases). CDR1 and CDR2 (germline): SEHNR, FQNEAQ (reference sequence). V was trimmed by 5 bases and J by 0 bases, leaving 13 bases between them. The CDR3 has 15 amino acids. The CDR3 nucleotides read TGTGCCAGCAGCCCCGTTGGGGCGGCTAACTATGGCTACACCTTC. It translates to CASSPVGAANYGYTF.

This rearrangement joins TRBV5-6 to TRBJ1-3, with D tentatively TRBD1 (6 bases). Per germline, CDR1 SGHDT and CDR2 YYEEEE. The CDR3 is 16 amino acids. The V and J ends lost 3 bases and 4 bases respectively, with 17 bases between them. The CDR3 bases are TGTGCCAGCAGCTCGTTTACAGGGTTACAAGGAAACACCATATATTTT. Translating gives CASSSFTGLQGNTIYF.

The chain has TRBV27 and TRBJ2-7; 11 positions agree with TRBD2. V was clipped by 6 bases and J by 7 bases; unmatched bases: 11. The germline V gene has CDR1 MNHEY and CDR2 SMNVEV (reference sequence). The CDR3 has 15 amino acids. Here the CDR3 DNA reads TGTGCCAGCAGAAGGTTAGCGGGGGGGCTGGGGGAGCAGTACTTC. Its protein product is CASRRLAGGLGEQYF.

The CDR3 coding sequence is TGTGCCAGCAGTTTCGTGAATTCACCCCTCCACTTT. Its translation: CASSFVNSPLHF. The chain uses TRBV27 and TRBJ1-6; no definite D call. The V end lost 3 bases, the J end lost 7 bases, and 4 bases lay between the germline ends. This CDR3 is 12 amino acids long. Germline CDR1 is MNHEY and CDR2 is SMNVEV (reference sequence).

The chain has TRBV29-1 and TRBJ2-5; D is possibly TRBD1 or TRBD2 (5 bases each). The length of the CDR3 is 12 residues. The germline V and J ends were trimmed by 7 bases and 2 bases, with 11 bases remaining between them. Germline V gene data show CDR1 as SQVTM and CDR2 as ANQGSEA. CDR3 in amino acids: CSAGRLQETQYF. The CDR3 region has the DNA TGCAGCGCGGGACGGCTGCAAGAGACCCAGTACTTC.

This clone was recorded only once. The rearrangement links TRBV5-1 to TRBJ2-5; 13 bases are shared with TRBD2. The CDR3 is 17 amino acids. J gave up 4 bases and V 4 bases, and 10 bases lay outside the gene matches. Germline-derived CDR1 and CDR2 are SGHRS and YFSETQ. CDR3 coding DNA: TGCGCCAGCAGCCGGGGGACTAGCGGGGCCGGGGGAGAGACCCAGTACTTC. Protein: CASSRGTSGAGGETQYF.

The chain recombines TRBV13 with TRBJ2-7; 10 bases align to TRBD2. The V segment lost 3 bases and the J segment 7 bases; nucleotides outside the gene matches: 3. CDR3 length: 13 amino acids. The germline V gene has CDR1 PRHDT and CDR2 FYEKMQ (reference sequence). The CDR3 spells CASSFLTSGEQYF. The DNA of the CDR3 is TGTGCCAGCAGCTTCTTGACTAGCGGGGAGCAGTACTTC.

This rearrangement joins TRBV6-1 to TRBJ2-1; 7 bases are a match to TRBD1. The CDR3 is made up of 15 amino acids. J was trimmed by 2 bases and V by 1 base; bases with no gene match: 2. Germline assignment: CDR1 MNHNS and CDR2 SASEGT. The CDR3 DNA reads TGTGCCAGCAGTGAAGGGACAGGTCCCTACAATGAGCAGTTCTTC. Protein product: CASSEGTGPYNEQFF.

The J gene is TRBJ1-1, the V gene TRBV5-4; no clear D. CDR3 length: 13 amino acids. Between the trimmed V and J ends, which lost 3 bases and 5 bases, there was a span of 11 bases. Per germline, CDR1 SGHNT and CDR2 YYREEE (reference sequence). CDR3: CASSSQRGTEAFF. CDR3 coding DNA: TGTGCCAGCAGCTCCCAACGCGGGACTGAAGCTTTCTTT.

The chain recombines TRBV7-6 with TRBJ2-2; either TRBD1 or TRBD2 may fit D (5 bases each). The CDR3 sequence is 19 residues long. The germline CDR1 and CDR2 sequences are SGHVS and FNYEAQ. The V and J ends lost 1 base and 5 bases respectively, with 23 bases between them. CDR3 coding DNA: TGTGCCAGCAGCTTAGAGGGGAGTAACCCCGCACGGCGTACCGGGGAGCTGTTTTTT. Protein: CASSLEGSNPARRTGELFF.

Here the CDR3 reads CASSPQRGGLLSYEQYF. The CDR3 DNA follows: TGTGCCAGCAGCCCCCAGAGGGGAGGGCTCCTGTCCTACGAGCAGTACTTC. The chain couples TRBV21-1 to TRBJ2-7; the D call of TRBD2 is as the table states it, not checked on the DNA. TRBV21-1 is described as a pseudogene. The CDR3 totals 17 residues.

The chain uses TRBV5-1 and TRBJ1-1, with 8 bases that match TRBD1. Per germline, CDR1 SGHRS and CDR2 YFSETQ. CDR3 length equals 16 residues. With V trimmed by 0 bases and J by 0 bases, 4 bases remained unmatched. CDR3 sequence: CASSLDPGQVNTEAFF. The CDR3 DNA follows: TGCGCCAGCAGCTTGGATCCGGGACAGGTGAACACTGAAGCTTTCTTT.

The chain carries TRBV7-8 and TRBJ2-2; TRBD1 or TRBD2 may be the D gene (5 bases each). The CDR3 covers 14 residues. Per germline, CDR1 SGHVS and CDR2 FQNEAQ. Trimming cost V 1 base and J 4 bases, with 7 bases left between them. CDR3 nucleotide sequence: TGTGCCAGCAGCTTAGGGGGGTCCACCGGGGAGCTGTTTTTT. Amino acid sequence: CASSLGGSTGELFF.

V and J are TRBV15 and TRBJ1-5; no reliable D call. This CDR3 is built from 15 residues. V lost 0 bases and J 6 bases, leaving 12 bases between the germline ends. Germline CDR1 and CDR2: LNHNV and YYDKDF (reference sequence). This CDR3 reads CATSRDLTGFQPQHF. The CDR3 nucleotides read TGTGCCACCAGCAGAGATTTGACGGGGTTTCAGCCCCAGCATTTT.

DNA of the CDR3: TGCGCCAGCAGCTGGGGGCGGACAGGAGGCGGTGAAGCTTTCTTT. Residues: CASSWGRTGGGEAFF. The gene calls are TRBV5-1 and TRBJ1-1, with 7 positions matching TRBD1. CDR3 size: 15 residues. In germline, CDR1 is SGHRS, CDR2 YFSETQ. After removal of 3 bases from V and 7 bases from J, the junction contained 12 bases not matched to a gene.

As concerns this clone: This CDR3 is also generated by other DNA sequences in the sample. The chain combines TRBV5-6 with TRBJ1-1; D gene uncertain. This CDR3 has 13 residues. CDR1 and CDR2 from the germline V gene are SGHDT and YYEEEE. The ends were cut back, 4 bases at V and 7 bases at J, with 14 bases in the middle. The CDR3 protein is CASSPLEINEAFF. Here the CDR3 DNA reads TGTGCCAGCAGCCCCCTGGAGATCAATGAAGCTTTCTTT.

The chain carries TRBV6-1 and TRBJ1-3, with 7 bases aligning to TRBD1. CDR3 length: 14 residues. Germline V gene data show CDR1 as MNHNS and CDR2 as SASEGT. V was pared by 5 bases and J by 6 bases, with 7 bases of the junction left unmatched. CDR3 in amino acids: CASSLRQGPNTIYF. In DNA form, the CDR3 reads TGTGCCAGCAGTCTCCGACAGGGCCCAAACACCATATATTTT.

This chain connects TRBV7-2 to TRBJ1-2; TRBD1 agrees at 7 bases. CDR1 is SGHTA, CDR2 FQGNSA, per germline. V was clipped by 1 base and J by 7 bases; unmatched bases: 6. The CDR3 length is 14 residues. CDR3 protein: CASSLDRGKSGYTF. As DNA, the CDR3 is TGTGCCAGCAGCTTAGACAGGGGAAAGAGTGGCTACACCTTC.

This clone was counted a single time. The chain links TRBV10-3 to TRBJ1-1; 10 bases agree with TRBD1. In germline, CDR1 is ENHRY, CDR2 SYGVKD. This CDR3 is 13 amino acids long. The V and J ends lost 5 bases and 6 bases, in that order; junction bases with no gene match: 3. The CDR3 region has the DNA TGTGCCATCAGTACCGGGACAGGGGCTGAAGCTTTCTTT. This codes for CAISTGTGAEAFF.

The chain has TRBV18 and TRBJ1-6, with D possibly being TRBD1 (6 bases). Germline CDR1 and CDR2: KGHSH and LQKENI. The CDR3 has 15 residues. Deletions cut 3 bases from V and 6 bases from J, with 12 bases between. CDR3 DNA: TGTGCCAGCTCACCGACACAGGGATCTAATTCACCCCTCCACTTT. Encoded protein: CASSPTQGSNSPLHF.

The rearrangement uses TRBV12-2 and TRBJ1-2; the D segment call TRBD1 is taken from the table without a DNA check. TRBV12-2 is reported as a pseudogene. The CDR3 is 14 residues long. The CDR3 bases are TGTGCAAGTCCGAAGACAGGTGGGGACCATGGCTACACCTTC. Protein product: CASPKTGGDHGYTF.

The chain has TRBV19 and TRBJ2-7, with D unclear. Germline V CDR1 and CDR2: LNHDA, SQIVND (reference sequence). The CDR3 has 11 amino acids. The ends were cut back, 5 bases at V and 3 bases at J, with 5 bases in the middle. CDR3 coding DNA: TGTGCCAGTAGTTTCCACTACGAGCAGTACTTC. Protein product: CASSFHYEQYF.